This T cell receptor beta chain was sequenced during a study of cytomegalovirus exposure and HLA in healthy donors. General study findings and limits: The authors later found HLA-associated TCR beta chains more clonally expanded than equally common others. High specificity and sensitivity for cytomegalovirus status were reported for the classifier. Later analysis identified a missense DCLRE1C variant that was linked to TCR beta V- and J-gene trimming. There were around 160 TCR beta chains listed as cytomegalovirus-associated.

Researchers ran the PCR with 60 Vbeta and 13 Jbeta primers. Profiled with immunoSEQ multiplex PCR; TCRdb holds only in-frame clones, not every one. The sample records roughly 200,000 clones, about 89% being singletons. The length of the CDR3 is 14 residues. J gave up 10 bases and V 5 bases, and 12 bases lay outside the gene matches. Germline CDR1 reads MNHEY; CDR2 reads SMNVEV (reference sequence). In regard to this clone: Its antigen is not known.

The receptor comes from a young woman in good health and CMV-seronegative. Sequences were obtained from PBMCs. The chain uses TRBV27 and TRBJ1-1, with TRBD1 identical over 8 bases. CDR3: CASSPRGPFIGAFF. The CDR3 DNA follows: TGTGCCAGCAGTCCCAGGGGGCCCTTCATCGGAGCTTTCTTT.